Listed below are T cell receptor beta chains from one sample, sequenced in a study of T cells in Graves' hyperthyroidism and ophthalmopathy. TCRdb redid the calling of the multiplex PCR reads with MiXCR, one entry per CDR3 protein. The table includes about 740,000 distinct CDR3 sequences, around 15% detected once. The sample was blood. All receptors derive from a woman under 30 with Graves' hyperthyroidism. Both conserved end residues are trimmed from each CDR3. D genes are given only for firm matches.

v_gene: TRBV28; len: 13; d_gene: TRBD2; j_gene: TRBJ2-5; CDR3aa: ASSSSSGREETQY
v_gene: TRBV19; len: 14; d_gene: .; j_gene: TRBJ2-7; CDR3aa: ASSPDGEGANYEQY
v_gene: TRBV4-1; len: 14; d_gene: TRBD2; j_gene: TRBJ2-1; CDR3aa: ASSQEASGAYNEQF
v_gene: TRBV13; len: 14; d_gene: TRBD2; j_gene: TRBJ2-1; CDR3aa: ASSHEAGSSYNEQF
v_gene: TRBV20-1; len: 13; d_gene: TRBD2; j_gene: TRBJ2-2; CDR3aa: SAPLSGRRSGELF
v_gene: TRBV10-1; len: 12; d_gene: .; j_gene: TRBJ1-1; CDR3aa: ASSPSGVGTEAF
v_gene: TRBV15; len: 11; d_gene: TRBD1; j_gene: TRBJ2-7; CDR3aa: ATRDRFEAEQY
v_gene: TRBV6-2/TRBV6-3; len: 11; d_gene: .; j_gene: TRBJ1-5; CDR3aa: ASSIQEGQPQH
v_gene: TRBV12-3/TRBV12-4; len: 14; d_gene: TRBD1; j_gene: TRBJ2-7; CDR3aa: ASSPGTGGENYEQY
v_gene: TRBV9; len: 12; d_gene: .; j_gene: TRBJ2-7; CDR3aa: ASSVTGSSYEQY
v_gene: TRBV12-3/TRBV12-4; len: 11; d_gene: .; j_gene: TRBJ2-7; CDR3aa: ASRRDSSREQY
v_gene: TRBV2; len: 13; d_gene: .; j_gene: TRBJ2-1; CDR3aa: ASMAPPPSYNEQF
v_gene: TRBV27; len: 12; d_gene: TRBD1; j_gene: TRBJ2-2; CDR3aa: ASSWQGAHRELF
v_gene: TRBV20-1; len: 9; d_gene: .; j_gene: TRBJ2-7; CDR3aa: SAREGHEQY
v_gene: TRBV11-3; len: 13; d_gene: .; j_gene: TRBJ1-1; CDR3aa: ASSLSSGLNTEAF
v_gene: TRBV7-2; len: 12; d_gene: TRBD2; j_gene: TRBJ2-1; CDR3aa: ASTGTSGYNEQF
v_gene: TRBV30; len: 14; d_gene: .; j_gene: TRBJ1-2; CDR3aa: AWSDLFLLGARGYT
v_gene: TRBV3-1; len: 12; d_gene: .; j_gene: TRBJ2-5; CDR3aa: ASSQEGWGETQY
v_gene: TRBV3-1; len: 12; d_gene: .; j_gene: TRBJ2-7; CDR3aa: ASRPNRDSYEQY
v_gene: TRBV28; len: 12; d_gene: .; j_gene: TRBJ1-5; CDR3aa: ASSLLQSNQPQH
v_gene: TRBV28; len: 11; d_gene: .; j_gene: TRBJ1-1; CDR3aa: ASSWARNTEAF
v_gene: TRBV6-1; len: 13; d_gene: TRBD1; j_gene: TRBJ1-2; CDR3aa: ASRHIPTGNYGYT
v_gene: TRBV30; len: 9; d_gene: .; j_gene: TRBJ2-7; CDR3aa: AWRDYYEQY
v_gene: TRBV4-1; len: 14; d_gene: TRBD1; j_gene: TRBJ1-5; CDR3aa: ASSHLDRGGNQPQH
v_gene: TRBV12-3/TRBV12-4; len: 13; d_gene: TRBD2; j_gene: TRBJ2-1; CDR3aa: ASSLGTRGGSEQF
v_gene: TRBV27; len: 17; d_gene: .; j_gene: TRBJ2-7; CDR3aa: ASRFAGMGNGGWAYEQY
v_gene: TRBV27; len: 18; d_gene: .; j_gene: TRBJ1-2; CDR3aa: ASSLSGREIAATSLYGYT
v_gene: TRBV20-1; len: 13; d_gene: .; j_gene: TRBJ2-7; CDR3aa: SAPRAGPTSGEQY
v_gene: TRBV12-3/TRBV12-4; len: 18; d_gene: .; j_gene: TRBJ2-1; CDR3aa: ASNLVPRADPRSSYNEQF
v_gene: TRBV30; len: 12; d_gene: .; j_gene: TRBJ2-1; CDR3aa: AWKGLSSYNEQF
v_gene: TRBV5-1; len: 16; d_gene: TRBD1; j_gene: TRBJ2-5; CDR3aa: ASSILPGQGQKSETQY
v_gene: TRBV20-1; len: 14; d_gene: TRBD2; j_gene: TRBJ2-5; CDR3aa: SARSLAGGPQETQY
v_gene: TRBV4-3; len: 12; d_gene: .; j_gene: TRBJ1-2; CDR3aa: ASSQEGRGSGYT
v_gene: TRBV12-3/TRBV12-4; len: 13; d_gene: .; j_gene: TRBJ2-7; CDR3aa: ASSLALGGGHEQY
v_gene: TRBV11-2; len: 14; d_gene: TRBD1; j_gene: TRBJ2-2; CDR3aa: ASSPGTGGHTGELF
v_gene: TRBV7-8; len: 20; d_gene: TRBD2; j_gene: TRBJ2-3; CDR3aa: ASSLRGGRDSGSDRGTDTQY
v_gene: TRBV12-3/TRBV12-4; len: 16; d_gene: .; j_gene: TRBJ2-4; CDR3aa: ASSLWPPDSVAKNIQY
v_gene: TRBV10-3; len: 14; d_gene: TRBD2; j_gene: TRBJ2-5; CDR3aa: AISEGLAGVQETQY
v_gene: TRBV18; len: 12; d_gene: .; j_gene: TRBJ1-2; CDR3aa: ASSPSVVGSGYT
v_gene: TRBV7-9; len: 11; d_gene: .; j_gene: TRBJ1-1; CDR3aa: ASRSSQYTEAF
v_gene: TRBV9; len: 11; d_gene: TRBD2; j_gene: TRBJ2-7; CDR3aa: ASSVGGSGEQY
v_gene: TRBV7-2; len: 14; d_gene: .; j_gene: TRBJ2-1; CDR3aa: ASSLSGVPSYNEQF
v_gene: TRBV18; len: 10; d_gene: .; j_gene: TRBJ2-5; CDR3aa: ASSSYQETQY
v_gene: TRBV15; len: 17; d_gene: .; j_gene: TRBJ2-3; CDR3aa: ATSRRRDATLTSTDTQY
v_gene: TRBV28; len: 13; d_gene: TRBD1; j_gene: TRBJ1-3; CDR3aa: ASSSPGQEGNTIY
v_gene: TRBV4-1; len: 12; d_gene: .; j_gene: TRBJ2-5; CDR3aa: ASSQESGRETQY
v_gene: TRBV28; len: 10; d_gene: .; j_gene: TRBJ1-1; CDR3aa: ASREFGREAF
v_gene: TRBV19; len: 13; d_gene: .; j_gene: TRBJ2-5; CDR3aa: ASSIDRDDQETQY
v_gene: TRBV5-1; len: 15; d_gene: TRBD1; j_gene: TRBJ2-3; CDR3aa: ASSPGQGSFSTDTQY
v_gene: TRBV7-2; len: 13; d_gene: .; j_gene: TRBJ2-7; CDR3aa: ASSSRPGRPYEQY
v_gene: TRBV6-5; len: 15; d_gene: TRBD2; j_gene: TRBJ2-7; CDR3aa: ASSYPTRTSGTYEQY
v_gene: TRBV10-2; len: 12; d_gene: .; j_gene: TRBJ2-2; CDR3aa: ASSRAAVTGELF
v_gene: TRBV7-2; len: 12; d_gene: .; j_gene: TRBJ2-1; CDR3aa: ASSLRLVGNEQF
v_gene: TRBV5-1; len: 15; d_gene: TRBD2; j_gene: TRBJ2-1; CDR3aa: ASSLTSGSKSYNEQF